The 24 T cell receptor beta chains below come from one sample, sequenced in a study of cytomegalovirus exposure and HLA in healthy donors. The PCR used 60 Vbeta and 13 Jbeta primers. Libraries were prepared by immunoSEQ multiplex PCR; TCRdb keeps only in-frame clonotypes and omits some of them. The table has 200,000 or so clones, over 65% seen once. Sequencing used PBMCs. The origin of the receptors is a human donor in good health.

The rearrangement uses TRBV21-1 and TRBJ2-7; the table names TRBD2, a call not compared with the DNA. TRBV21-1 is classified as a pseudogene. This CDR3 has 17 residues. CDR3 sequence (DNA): TGTGCCAGCCCCGCGGGGTCTCCCCCCTATTGCCGGGACGAGCAGTACTTC. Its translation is CASPAGSPPYCRDEQYF.

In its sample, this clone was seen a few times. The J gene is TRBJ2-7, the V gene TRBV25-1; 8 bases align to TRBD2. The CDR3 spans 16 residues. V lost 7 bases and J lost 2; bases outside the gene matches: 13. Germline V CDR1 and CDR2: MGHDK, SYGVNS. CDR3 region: CASIVHQTSGTYEQYF. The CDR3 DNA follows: TGTGCCAGCATCGTCCATCAAACTAGCGGCACCTACGAGCAGTACTTC.

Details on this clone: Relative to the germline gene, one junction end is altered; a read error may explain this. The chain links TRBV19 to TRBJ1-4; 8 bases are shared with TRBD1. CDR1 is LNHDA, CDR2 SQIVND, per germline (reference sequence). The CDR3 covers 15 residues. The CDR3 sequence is CASSIGTGPNEKLFF. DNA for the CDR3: TGTGCCAGTAGTATCGGGACAGGTCCTAACGAAAAACTGTTTTTT.

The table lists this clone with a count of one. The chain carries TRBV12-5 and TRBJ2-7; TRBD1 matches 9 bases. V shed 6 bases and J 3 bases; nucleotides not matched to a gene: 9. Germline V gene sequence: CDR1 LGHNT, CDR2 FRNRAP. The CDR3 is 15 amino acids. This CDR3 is CASGRGLGQGYEQYF. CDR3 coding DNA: TGTGCTAGTGGACGGGGTCTGGGACAGGGCTACGAGCAGTACTTC.

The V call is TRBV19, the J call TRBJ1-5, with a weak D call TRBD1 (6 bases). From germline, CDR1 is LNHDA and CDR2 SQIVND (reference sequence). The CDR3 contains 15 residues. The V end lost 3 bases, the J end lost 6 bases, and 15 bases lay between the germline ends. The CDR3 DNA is TGTGCCAGTAGTATCGGAACAGGGAATATTCAGCCCCAGCATTTT. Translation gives CASSIGTGNIQPQHF.

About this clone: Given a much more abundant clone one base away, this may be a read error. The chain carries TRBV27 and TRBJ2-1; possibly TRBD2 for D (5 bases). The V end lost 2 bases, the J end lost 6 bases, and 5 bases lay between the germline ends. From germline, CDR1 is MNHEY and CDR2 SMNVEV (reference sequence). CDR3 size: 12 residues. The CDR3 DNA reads TGTGCCAGCAGTTTAGCGGGCAATGAGCAGTTCTTC. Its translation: CASSLAGNEQFF.

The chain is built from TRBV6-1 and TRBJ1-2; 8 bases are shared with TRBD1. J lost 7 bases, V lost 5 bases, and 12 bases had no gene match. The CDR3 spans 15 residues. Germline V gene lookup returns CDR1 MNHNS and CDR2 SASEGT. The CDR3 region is CASSPMTGAEGGYTF. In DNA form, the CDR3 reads TGTGCCAGCAGTCCTATGACAGGGGCGGAGGGTGGCTACACCTTC.

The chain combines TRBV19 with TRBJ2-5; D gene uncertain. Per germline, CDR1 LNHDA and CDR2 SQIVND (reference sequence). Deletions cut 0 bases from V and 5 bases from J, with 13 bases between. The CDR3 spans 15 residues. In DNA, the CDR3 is TGTGCCAGTAGTATAGATTCCAGGCGTGGGGAGACCCAGTACTTC. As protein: CASSIDSRRGETQYF.

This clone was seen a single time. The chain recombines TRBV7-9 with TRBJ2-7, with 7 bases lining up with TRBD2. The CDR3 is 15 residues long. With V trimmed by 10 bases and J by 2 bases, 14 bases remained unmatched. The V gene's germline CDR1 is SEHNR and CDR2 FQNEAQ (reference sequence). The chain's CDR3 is CAIVGGQGETYEQYF. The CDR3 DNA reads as TGTGCCATCGTGGGAGGGCAGGGTGAAACCTACGAGCAGTACTTC.

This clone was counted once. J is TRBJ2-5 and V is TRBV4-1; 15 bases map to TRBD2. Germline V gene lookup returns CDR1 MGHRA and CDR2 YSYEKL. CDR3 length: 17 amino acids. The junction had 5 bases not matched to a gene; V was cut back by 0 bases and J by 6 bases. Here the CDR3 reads CASSQDKGTSGRKTQYF. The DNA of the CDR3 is TGCGCCAGCAGCCAAGATAAGGGGACTAGCGGGAGGAAGACCCAGTACTTC.

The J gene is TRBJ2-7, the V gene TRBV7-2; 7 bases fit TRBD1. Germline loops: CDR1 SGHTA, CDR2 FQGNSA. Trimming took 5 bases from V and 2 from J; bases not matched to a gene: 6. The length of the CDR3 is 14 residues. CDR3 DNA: TGTGCCAGCAGCCCGAAGACAGGGCCCTACGAGCAGTACTTC. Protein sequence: CASSPKTGPYEQYF.

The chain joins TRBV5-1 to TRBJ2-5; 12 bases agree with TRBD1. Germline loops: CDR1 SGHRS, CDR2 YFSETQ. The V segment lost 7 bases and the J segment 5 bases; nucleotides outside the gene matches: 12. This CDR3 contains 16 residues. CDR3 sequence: CASRLPGTGGRETQYF. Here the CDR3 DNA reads TGCGCCAGCCGATTACCCGGGACAGGGGGCAGGGAGACCCAGTACTTC.

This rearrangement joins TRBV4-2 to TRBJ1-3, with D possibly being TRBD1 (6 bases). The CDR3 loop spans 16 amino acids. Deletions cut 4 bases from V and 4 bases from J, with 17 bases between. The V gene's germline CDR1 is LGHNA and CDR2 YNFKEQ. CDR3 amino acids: CASSRGGVGSGNTIYF. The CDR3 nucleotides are TGTGCCAGCAGCCGGGGGGGCGTTGGGTCCGGAAACACCATATATTTT.

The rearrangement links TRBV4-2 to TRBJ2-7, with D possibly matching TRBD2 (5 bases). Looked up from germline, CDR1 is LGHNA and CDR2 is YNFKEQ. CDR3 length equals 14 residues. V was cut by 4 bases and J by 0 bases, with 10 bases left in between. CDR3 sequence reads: CASSPKRASYEQYF. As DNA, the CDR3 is TGTGCCAGCAGCCCCAAGAGGGCCTCCTACGAGCAGTACTTC.

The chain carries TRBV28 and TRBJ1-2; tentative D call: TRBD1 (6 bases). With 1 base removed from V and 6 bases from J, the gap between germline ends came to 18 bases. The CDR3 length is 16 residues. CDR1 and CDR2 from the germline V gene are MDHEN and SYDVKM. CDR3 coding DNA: TGTGCCAGCAGTTTATCTCCGGGCAGGGGATTACATGGCTACACCTTC. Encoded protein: CASSLSPGRGLHGYTF.

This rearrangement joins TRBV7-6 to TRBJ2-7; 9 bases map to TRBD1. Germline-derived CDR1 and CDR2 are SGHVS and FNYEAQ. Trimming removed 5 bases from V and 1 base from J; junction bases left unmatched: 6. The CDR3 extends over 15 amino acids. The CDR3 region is CASSPTGGQSYEQYF. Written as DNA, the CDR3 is TGTGCCAGCAGCCCGACAGGGGGGCAATCCTACGAGCAGTACTTC.

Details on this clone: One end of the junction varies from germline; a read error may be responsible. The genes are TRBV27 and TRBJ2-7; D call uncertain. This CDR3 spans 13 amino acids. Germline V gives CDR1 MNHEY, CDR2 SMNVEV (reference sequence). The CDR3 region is CASRFSGGGEQYF. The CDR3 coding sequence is TGTGCCAGCCGTTTTTCCGGCGGCGGCGAGCAGTACTTC.

CDR3 in DNA: TGTGCCAGTACGGGCGGGAGATTGGTTGAGCAGTTCTTC. Translating it yields CASTGGRLVEQFF. The rearrangement joins TRBV19 to TRBJ2-1; 7 bases fit TRBD2. Trimming removed 7 bases from V and 9 bases from J; junction bases left unmatched: 9. This CDR3 region has 13 residues. Germline loops: CDR1 LNHDA, CDR2 SQIVND (reference sequence).

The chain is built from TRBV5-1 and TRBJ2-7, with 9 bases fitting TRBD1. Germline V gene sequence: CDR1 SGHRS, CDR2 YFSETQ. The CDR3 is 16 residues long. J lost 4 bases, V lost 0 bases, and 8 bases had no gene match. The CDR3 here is CASSLEVMGQGYEQYF. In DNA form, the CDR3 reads TGCGCCAGCAGCTTGGAAGTGATGGGACAGGGTTACGAGCAGTACTTC.

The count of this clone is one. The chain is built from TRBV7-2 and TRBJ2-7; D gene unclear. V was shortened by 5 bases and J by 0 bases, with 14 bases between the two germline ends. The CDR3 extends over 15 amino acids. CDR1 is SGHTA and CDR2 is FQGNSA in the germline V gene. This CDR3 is CASSPTQVNSYEQYF. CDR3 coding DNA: TGTGCCAGCAGCCCGACGCAGGTGAACTCCTACGAGCAGTACTTC.

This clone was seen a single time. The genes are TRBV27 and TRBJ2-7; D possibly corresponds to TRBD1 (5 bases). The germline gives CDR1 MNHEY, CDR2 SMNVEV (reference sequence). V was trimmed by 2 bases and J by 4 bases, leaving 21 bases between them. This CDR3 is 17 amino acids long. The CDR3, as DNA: TGTGCCAGCAGTTTAGCCACAACCGGACACAGACCATACGAGCAGTACTTC. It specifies CASSLATTGHRPYEQYF.

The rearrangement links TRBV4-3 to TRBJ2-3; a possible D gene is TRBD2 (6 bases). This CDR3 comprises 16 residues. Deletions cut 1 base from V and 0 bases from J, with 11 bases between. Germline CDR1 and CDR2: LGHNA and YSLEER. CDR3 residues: CASSQGTIASTDTQYF. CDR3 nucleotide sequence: TGCGCCAGCAGCCAAGGGACTATCGCTAGCACAGATACGCAGTATTTT.

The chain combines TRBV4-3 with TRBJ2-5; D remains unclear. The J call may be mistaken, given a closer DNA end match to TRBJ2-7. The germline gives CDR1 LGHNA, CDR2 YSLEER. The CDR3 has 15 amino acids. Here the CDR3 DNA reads TGCGCCAGCAGCCAAGATCCCCACTCCTCCTACGAGCAGTACTTC. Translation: CASSQDPHSSYEQYF.

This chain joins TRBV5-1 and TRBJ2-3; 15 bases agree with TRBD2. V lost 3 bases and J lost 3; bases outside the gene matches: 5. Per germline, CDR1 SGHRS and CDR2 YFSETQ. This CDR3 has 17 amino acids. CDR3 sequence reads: CASSSGLAGGRTDTQYF. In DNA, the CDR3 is TGCGCCAGCAGCTCTGGACTAGCGGGAGGGAGGACAGATACGCAGTATTTT.